Sequencing of this TCR beta chain was carried out in a study of neurological immune-mediated disorders. The time point was: technical triplicate 3. Libraries from sorted cells each used around 1 million CD4+ or CD8+ T cells. MiXCR, run by TCRdb on the 5' RACE reads, gives a single entry per CDR3 protein. There are 25,000 to 35,000 distinct CDR3 sequences in the sample; around 16% occur only once, and about 4.9% lies in the top ten. Material: CD4+ T cells from blood. The receptor comes from a female donor with HTLV-1-associated myelopathy (HAM/TSP).

The CDR3 spells CASRSAGTGAEQYF. The CDR3 nucleotides are TGTGCCAGCAGGAGCGCCGGGACAGGGGCCGAGCAGTACTTC. This chain links TRBV7-9 with TRBJ2-7; 10 bases align to TRBD1. V lost 6 bases, J lost 6 bases, and 8 bases stayed unmatched. The germline V gene has CDR1 SEHNR and CDR2 FQNEAQ (reference sequence). This CDR3 is built from 14 residues.